The sequence of this TCR beta chain was determined in a study of early T cells in non-severe SARS-CoV-2 infection (dated by TCRdb to the early 2020s). Regarding the study in general: TCR sequencing used bulk RNA from unsorted whole blood, so alpha and beta chains could not be paired. General conclusions and limits of the study: VDJdb matching was skewed toward anti-spike CD8 responses, so virus-specific expansions were likely underestimated and private and CD4 specificities were missed.

Receptor amplification or capture employed 5' RACE. Sequencing was carried out with a NextSeq 500. To correct for sequencing error and PCR bias, the TCR library protocol tagged individual cDNA molecules with unique molecular identifiers. TCR alpha and beta chains were both sequenced, and the abundances of alpha and beta sequences in each sample were closely correlated with each other. Per the original workflow: Decombinator V4 was used to perform V gene, J gene and CDR3 annotation of TCR sequences. Expanded TCRs were defined as changing significantly between any two time points under a Poisson model with p below 0.0001. Abundances of TCRs were expressed as counts per million after normalisation to the total number of TCRs sequenced in each sample. TRAV1-2 paired with TRAJ12, TRAJ20 or TRAJ33 defined MAIT TCRs, while TRAV10 paired with TRAJ18 defined iNKT TCRs. VDJdb, accessed on 1 November 2021, was searched for TCRs annotated for CMV, EBV and SARS-CoV-2, and TCRs annotated for more than one antigen were excluded. TCRdb handled the public reads itself, with Q25 trimming in fastp and clone calling in MiXCR, and kept productive beta chains. Entries that share a CDR3 protein sequence are merged under the most common genes and DNA. These V and J calls rely on TCRdb rather than the paper's analysis. The sample table contains roughly 75,000 distinct CDR3 sequences; only one count was recorded for 12% of them. The ten biggest clones cover around 3.5% of the sample.

Relative to germline, V is missing 4 bases and J is missing 5 bases, with 4 bases of the junction outside any gene match. CDR3 length: 13 amino acids, cysteine to phenylalanine. The kept DNA is CDR3 alone, 39 bases in frame from the first base. CDR1 SGHNT and CDR2 YYREEE were looked up in the germline V gene (reference sequence). In the case of this clonotype: Its antigen is still unknown. No much larger clone is present one base from it, and per-base qualities are unavailable.

Set within a cohort of healthcare workers in London, UK, this nested case-control study involved weekly PCR testing of nasopharyngeal swabs along with blood sampling. Healthcare workers were recruited between 23 and 31 March 2020, during the week of the UK lockdown, and were followed weekly for up to about 15 weeks. Sequenced sample: whole blood. In this chain, TRBV5-4 is recombined with TRBJ2-7, with TRBD2 identical over 9 junction bases. The origin of this receptor is an adult who was a healthcare worker with PCR-confirmed SARS-CoV-2 infection or an uninfected control (not recorded which). The CDR3 reads as follows: CASSPRGGNEQYF. The sequence in DNA is TGTGCCAGCAGCCCGCGGGGGGGAAACGAGCAGTACTTC.